The rows below give T cell receptor beta chains drawn from one sample of a study. TCRdb re-analysed the 5' RACE reads in MiXCR, keeping a single row per CDR3 protein. The sample has about 9,000 distinct CDR3 sequences; about 45% are singletons. Sequenced sample: Tregs sorted from a lymph node. Source of these receptors: a female donor with breast cancer. The CDR3 runs from the conserved cysteine through the conserved F or W. Each record gives: CDR3 length, D gene, clone size, J gene, V gene, CDR3 protein, CDR3 DNA. The D gene is left open where the match is weak. The size of a clone is reported for some rows only, either as once, few or many, or as a class for expanded clones.

14,NA,NA,TRBJ2-5,TRBV7-8,CASTLSSVRETQYF,TGTGCCAGCACCTTATCGAGCGTGAGGGAGACCCAGTACTTC
15,TRBD1,few,TRBJ1-4,TRBV7-9,CASSFGQAANEKLFF,TGTGCCAGCAGCTTTGGACAGGCTGCTAATGAAAAACTGTTTTTT
13,NA,NA,TRBJ2-7,TRBV20-1,CSAKSSRAYEQYF,TGCAGTGCGAAAAGCAGTAGGGCCTACGAGCAGTACTTC
16,TRBD2,few,TRBJ2-1,TRBV9,CASSDRTSGTGNEQFF,TGTGCCAGCAGCGACCGGACTAGCGGGACGGGAAATGAGCAGTTCTTC
14,NA,NA,TRBJ1-1,TRBV4-1,CASSQGIWDTEAFF,TGCGCCAGCAGCCAGGGAATCTGGGACACTGAAGCTTTCTTT
16,NA,few,TRBJ1-2,TRBV4-2,CASSQGAQEINYGYTF,TGTGCCAGCAGCCAAGGCGCACAGGAGATTAACTATGGCTACACCTTC
10,NA,NA,TRBJ2-3,TRBV27,CASRGVAQYF,TGTGCCAGCAGAGGGGTGGCGCAGTATTTT
13,NA,few,TRBJ2-7,TRBV30,CAWSVLRSGAENF,TGTGCCTGGAGTGTATTGCGTTCGGGTGCTGAGAACTTC
17,NA,NA,TRBJ1-6,TRBV4-1,CASSQDQRSSYNSPLHF,TGCGCCAGCAGCCAAGATCAAAGAAGCTCCTATAATTCACCCCTCCACTTT
15,NA,NA,TRBJ2-1,TRBV4-1,CASSQAPDRNNEQFF,TGCGCCAGCAGCCAAGCCCCTGACAGAAACAATGAGCAGTTCTTC
13,TRBD1,NA,TRBJ1-2,TRBV5-1,CAGSWDRNYGYTF,TGCGCCGGCAGCTGGGACAGGAACTATGGCTACACCTTC
13,TRBD2,few,TRBJ2-7,TRBV29-1,CSVVASGSYEQYF,TGCAGCGTTGTGGCTAGCGGGAGCTACGAGCAGTACTTC
17,TRBD2,few,TRBJ2-5,TRBV7-6,CASTLGAGTSSEETQYF,TGTGCCAGCACCCTGGGGGCCGGGACTAGCAGCGAGGAGACCCAGTACTTC
14,TRBD1,few,TRBJ1-5,TRBV4-1,CASSQGQGHQPQHF,TGCGCCAGCAGCCAAGGACAGGGGCATCAGCCCCAGCATTTT
14,TRBD2,few,TRBJ2-1,TRBV12-3/TRBV12-4,CASSPSGGKYEQFF,TGTGCCAGCAGTCCTAGCGGGGGGAAGTATGAGCAGTTCTTC
15,TRBD1,NA,TRBJ2-7,TRBV6-5,CASSYSPGQYYEQYF,TGTGCCAGCAGTTACTCGCCGGGACAGTACTACGAGCAGTACTTC
13,NA,NA,TRBJ1-1,TRBV12-3/TRBV12-4,CASRHLGAPGAFF,TGTGCCAGCAGGCATCTTGGGGCCCCTGGCGCTTTCTTT
16,TRBD2,NA,TRBJ2-1,TRBV7-8,CASSLTLAGGPNEQFF,TGTGCCAGCAGCTTGACCCTTGCGGGGGGGCCCAATGAGCAGTTCTTC
14,NA,NA,TRBJ2-7,TRBV5-1,CASSSSSGSYEQYF,TGCGCCAGCAGCTCCTCTTCCGGCTCCTACGAGCAGTACTTC
14,NA,NA,TRBJ2-7,TRBV5-1,CASNSGEASYEQYF,TGCGCCAGCAACTCGGGGGAGGCCTCCTACGAGCAGTACTTC
15,NA,few,TRBJ2-7,TRBV10-3,CAISVGDRTTAEQYF,TGTGCCATCAGTGTGGGAGATCGGACCACTGCGGAGCAGTACTTC
15,NA,few,TRBJ2-5,TRBV4-1,CASSQEMGIRETQYF,TGTGCCAGCAGCCAAGAAATGGGAATCCGCGAGACCCAGTACTTC
14,NA,NA,TRBJ1-3,TRBV7-6,CASRGQFSGNTIYF,TGTGCCAGCAGAGGGCAGTTCTCTGGAAACACCATATATTTT
16,NA,NA,TRBJ2-1,TRBV11-3,CASSRTGGGRFNEQFF,TGTGCCAGCAGCCGAACCGGAGGGGGTCGATTCAATGAGCAGTTCTTC
16,NA,NA,TRBJ2-7,TRBV6-6,CASSAIRSGITYEQYF,TGTGCCAGCAGCGCGATCCGTAGTGGGATAACCTACGAGCAGTACTTC
15,TRBD2,NA,TRBJ2-4,TRBV12-3/TRBV12-4,CASRGFSGDTNIQYF,TGTGCCAGCAGGGGATTTAGCGGGGATACGAACATTCAGTACTTC
14,NA,NA,TRBJ2-1,TRBV10-2,CASSLGVGINEQFF,TGCGCCAGCAGTTTGGGGGTAGGGATCAATGAGCAGTTCTTC
15,NA,NA,TRBJ2-1,TRBV9,CASSEWGGYNNEQFF,TGTGCCAGCAGCGAGTGGGGGGGCTACAATAATGAGCAGTTCTTC
17,NA,NA,TRBJ2-5,TRBV6-2/TRBV6-3,CASSRTTGTSPRETQYF,TGTGCCAGCAGCCGAACAACGGGGACCTCCCCTCGAGAGACCCAGTACTTC
14,TRBD1,NA,TRBJ2-2,TRBV20-1,CSAVDRGRTGELFF,TGCAGTGCTGTGGACAGGGGGCGAACCGGGGAGCTGTTTTTT
15,NA,NA,TRBJ2-3,TRBV6-5,CASSTGLQAIDTQYF,TGTGCCAGCAGTACGGGACTGCAAGCTATAGATACGCAGTATTTT
15,NA,NA,TRBJ1-1,TRBV4-1,CASSQVAQGGTEAFF,TGCGCCAGCAGCCAAGTAGCGCAGGGCGGCACTGAAGCTTTCTTT
14,NA,NA,TRBJ1-6,TRBV10-1,CASSESKYNSPLHF,TGCGCCAGCAGTGAATCCAAATATAATTCACCCCTCCACTTT
15,NA,NA,TRBJ1-5,TRBV9,CASSVGPGGDQPQHF,TGTGCCAGCAGCGTTGGCCCCGGCGGGGATCAGCCCCAGCATTTT
16,NA,few,TRBJ2-5,TRBV4-1,CASSQDPGTSQETQYF,TGCGCCAGCAGCCAAGATCCAGGGACCTCCCAAGAGACCCAGTACTTC
16,NA,few,TRBJ1-6,TRBV12-3/TRBV12-4,CASSFPGSRYNSPLHF,TGTGCCAGCAGTTTTCCCGGGTCTCGATATAATTCACCCCTCCACTTT
13,NA,NA,TRBJ2-7,TRBV14,CASSPDSFYEQYF,TGTGCCAGCAGCCCTGACAGTTTCTACGAGCAGTACTTC
13,NA,NA,TRBJ2-7,TRBV20-1,CSATEQGFYEQYF,TGCAGTGCCACGGAGCAGGGTTTCTACGAGCAGTACTTC
11,NA,NA,TRBJ2-7,TRBV6-2/TRBV6-3,CASGTPYEQYF,TGTGCCAGCGGGACCCCCTACGAGCAGTACTTC
23,NA,NA,TRBJ1-6,TRBV12-2,CACRLVGPHGGGARSSYNSPLHF,TGTGCATGTCGCTTAGTGGGGCCACACGGGGGGGGTGCCCGAAGCTCCTATAATTCACCCCTCCACTTT
13,NA,once,TRBJ1-1,TRBV7-3,CASSWGLNTEAFF,TGTGCCAGCAGCTGGGGACTGAACACTGAAGCTTTCTTT
12,NA,NA,TRBJ2-1,TRBV12-3/TRBV12-4,CASSGVADEQFF,TGTGCCAGCAGCGGTGTAGCCGATGAGCAGTTCTTC
14,NA,few,TRBJ2-7,TRBV6-1,CASRATRGDYEQYF,TGTGCCAGCAGGGCAACCAGGGGGGATTACGAGCAGTACTTC
16,NA,few,TRBJ1-4,TRBV12-3/TRBV12-4,CASSLEGYRQNEKLFF,TGTGCCAGCAGTTTAGAAGGTTACCGTCAAAATGAAAAACTGTTTTTT
17,TRBD2,NA,TRBJ2-1,TRBV7-3,CASSLTPTSGGYNEQFF,TGTGCCAGCAGCTTAACCCCTACTAGCGGGGGGTACAATGAGCAGTTCTTC